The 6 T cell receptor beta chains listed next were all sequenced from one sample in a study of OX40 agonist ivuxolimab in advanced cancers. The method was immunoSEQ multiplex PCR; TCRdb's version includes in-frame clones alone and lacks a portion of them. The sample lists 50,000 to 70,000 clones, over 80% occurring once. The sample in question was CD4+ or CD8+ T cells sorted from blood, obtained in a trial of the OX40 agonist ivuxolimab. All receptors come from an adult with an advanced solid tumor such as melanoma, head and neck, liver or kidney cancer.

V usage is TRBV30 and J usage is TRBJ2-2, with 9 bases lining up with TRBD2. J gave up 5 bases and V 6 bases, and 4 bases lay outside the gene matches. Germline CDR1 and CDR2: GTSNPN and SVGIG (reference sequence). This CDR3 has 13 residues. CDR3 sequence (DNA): TGTGCCTGTTCGCGGGGGGGAACCGGGGAGCTGTTTTTT. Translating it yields CACSRGGTGELFF.

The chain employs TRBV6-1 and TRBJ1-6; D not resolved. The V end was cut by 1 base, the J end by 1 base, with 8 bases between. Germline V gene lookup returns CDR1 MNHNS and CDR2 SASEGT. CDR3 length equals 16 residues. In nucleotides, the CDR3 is TGTGCCAGCAGTGAAGATCGGGGTTCCTATAATTCACCCCTCCACTTT. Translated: CASSEDRGSYNSPLHF.

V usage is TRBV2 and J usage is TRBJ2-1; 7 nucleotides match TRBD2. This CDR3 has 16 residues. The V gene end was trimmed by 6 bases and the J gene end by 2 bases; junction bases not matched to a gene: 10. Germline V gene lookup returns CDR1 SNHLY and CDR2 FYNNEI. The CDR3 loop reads CASRVSSGNPYNEQFF. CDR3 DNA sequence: TGTGCCAGCAGGGTTTCGAGCGGGAATCCCTACAATGAGCAGTTCTTC.

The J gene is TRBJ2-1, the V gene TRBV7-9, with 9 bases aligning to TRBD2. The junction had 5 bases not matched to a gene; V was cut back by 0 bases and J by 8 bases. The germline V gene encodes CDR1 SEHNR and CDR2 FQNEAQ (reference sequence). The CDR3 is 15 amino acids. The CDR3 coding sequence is TGTGCCAGCAGCTTAGCGGCGGGGGGGTACGATGAGCAGTTCTTC. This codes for CASSLAAGGYDEQFF.

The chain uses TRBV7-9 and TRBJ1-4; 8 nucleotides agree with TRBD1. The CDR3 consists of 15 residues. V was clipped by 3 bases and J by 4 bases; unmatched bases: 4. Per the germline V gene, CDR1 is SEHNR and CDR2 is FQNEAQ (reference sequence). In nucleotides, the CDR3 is TGTGCCAGCAGCTTCCCCGGACAGGGTAATGAAAAACTGTTTTTT. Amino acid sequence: CASSFPGQGNEKLFF.

The CDR3 sequence is CASRTSGRRDTQYF. CDR3 bases: TGTGCCAGCAGAACTAGCGGGAGACGAGATACGCAGTATTTT. This chain uses TRBV6-5 with TRBJ2-3; 11 bases map to TRBD2. Germline CDR1 reads MNHEY; CDR2 reads SVGAGI. V lost 6 bases to trimming and J lost 5 bases; unmatched junction nucleotides: 4. The length of the CDR3 is 14 residues.